This TCR beta chain stems from a study of shared clonotypes between healthy human individuals. Study-level background: Each donor contributed plates that comprised three CD4 naive, three CD4 memory, two CD8 naive and one CD8 memory. Broader study findings: Large sequencing depth failed to make sorted-subset sequencing complete, rarefaction showed.

Notes on this clone: As yet, its antigen is unknown.

Assay: immunoSEQ multiplex PCR; the TCRdb copy retains only in-frame clones and omits some. This table holds some 2.1 million clones, just under 95% found once. Between the trimmed V and J ends, which lost 4 bases and 7 bases, there was a span of 14 bases. This CDR3 comprises 13 residues. Germline-derived CDR1 and CDR2 are SEHNR and FQNEAQ (reference sequence). The naive CD8 population came from CD45RO-negative cells selected for CCR7, without terminally differentiated effector memory CD45RA+ cells. All the donors were Caucasian adults who lived in Nashville, Tennessee. The TCR was taken from a man between 18 and 35 years old in good health. Some clones in this sample may be carry-over from other donors' samples. Sequenced: naive CD8+ T cells from PBMCs. This chain links TRBV7-9 with TRBJ2-7; a weak D match, TRBD1 (6 bases). The CDR3 DNA sequence: TGTGCCAGCAGCTGGGGGCCTGCGAAGGAGCAGTACTTC. As protein: CASSWGPAKEQYF. Complete variable domain (other parts from reference TRBV7-9 and TRBJ2-7): DTGVSQNPRHKITKRGQNVTFRCDPISEHNRLYWYRQTLGQGPEFLTYFQNEAQLEKSRLLSDRFSAERPKGSFSTLEIQRTEQGDSAMYLCASSWGPAKEQYFGPGTRLTVT.